This T cell receptor beta chain was recovered during a study of T cell clones after liver transplantation. Study conclusions and caveats: These preliminary findings come from unstandardized post-transplant sampling times.

Turning to this clone: No antigen is known for it.

Sequencing was performed with immunoSEQ multiplex PCR; in TCRdb, only in-frame clones are kept and a portion is missing. The sample contains nearly 55,000 clones, approximately 84% of which appear only once. The receptor was isolated from a human donor who received a liver transplant. This specimen consisted of CD4+ T cells from blood, obtained before liver transplant.

CDR3 loop: CASSFGLAKSGELFF. The DNA for the CDR3 is TGCGCCAGCAGCTTCGGACTAGCGAAATCCGGGGAGCTGTTTTTT. The chain carries TRBV5-1 and TRBJ2-2; 9 bases line up with TRBD2. Germline values: CDR1 SGHRS, CDR2 YFSETQ. The CDR3 totals 15 residues. V was clipped by 2 bases and J by 6 bases; unmatched bases: 5.